The TCR beta chain under discussion was sequenced for a study of T cell repertoires in cytomegalovirus infection. The overall study: Signatures in public TCR beta sequences pointed to both CMV infection and matching HLA type.

TCRdb independently ran MiXCR on the reads; one entry per CDR3 protein. The data contain approximately 150,000 distinct CDR3 sequences, roughly 6% of them singletons. CDR1 is MNHEY and CDR2 is SVGAGI in the germline V gene. The CDR3 is made up of 16 amino acids. Trimming removed 0 bases at V and 5 bases at J, with 14 bases between. Concerning this clonotype: What it binds is unknown.

Notes on the study in general: Carriers of CMV and the relevant HLA type were discriminated by public TCR beta frequency. There were HLA-C-restricted CMV-specific TCR beta clonotypes dominating the ex vivo response.

Material for sequencing was PBMCs. This TCR was sampled from a human donor in good health (CMV status not recorded). Some clones in this sample may be carry-over from other donors' samples. The chain recombines TRBV6-5 with TRBJ2-1; D remains ambiguous. The CDR3 DNA is TGTGCCAGCAGTTACTCGATAGCTGAAGGACACAATGAGCAGTTCTTC. It translates to CASSYSIAEGHNEQFF.